This T cell receptor beta chain was found in a study of T cells after yellow fever vaccination. Findings of the study overall: CD4 and CD8 compartments shared a small share of clonotypes, likely from convergent recombination. Boosting was followed by the reappearance of most primary-vaccination clones (roughly 96% CD4, about 88% CD8). The secondary T-cell response peaked on day 5, not day 15, but was weaker.

With V trimmed by 4 bases and J by 7 bases, 10 bases remained unmatched. The CDR3 is 15 amino acids. Germline CDR1 and CDR2: MGHDK and SYGVNS. This clonotype occurred a few times. Its antigen is as yet unknown. A 5'RACE template-switching step, the method used to make TCR cDNA, added a universal primer site and UMIs. In TCRdb, the 5' RACE reads were re-called with MiXCR into one record per CDR3 protein. The sample consists of almost 30,000 distinct CDR3 sequences, about 5% of them appearing once. The chain recombines TRBV25-1 with TRBJ2-3, with TRBD2 identical over 8 bases. Specimen: CD8+ T cells sorted from PBMCs, collected 10 days after the yellow fever booster vaccination. The sequence was collected from a man younger than 45 who received the YFV17D yellow fever vaccine. The DNA for the CDR3 is TGTGCCAGCAGTGGAGAAGCGGGAGTACAGTATACGCAGTATTTT. Translated, it gives CASSGEAGVQYTQYF.